This T cell receptor beta chain was captured in a study of blood T cell repertoires in COVID-19. Study details: The study drew acute and convalescent COVID-19 samples from the United States, Italy and Spain.

V lost 4 bases and J lost 3, with 13 bases in between. The CDR3 runs to 14 residues. The germline V gene encodes CDR1 SGDLS and CDR2 YYNGEE. Participant-given clinical history determined each cohort assignment. Clones were sequenced by immunoSEQ multiplex PCR, and TCRdb holds only the in-frame ones, with some missing. The sample has 150,000 to 200,000 clones, 70% to 90% seen once. This sequence originates from a man aged 35-49 years who had recovered from COVID-19. The chain employs TRBV9 and TRBJ1-1, with D possibly TRBD1 on 6 matching bases. The specimen sequenced was PBMCs or T cells enriched from blood (not recorded which). The CDR3 sequence: CASSSQTGYTEAFF. CDR3 sequence (DNA): TGTGCCAGCAGCTCGCAAACAGGGTACACTGAAGCTTTCTTT.